This note documents a single TCR beta chain sequence. Its antigen has not been determined. Per-base quality was not reported, and no clone a single base away is much larger than it. This record belongs to a study of shared clonotypes between healthy human individuals (dated by TCRdb to the early 2020s). In the study overall: The cohort included three men and two women between 18 and 49 years of age. For each donor, CD4 naive and CD4 memory were each run on three plates, CD8 naive on two plates, and CD8 memory on one plate. To estimate repertoire size and how much clonotype sharing occurs between individuals, the study deeply sequenced the blood TCR repertoires of five healthy adults. To increase sequencing depth and limit assay-specific biases, different laboratories used diverse techniques to prepare libraries and sequence TCR repertoires. Per donor, leukapheresis produced somewhere between about 0.9 and 9.5 billion PBMCs.

Broader findings and caveats from the paper: Estimated clonotype richness was generally larger for naive than for memory subsets. Pairwise subsampling indicated that sequencing depth was expected to affect the degree of clonotype sharing among donors. Sampling was limited to blood, and TCR repertoires in tissue likely differ from TCR repertoires in blood. Because the study included a small number of donors, the genetic and exposure-history diversity represented was limited. Clonotypes shared by all four sorted-subset donors showed higher generation probabilities than non-shared clonotypes. Across a few donors, about 5.2% of naive CD4, more than 3% of naive CD8, approximately 2.5% of memory CD4, and approximately 0.42% of memory CD8 clonotypes were shared. Rarefaction of sorted-subset datasets indicated incomplete sequencing despite the large sequencing depth.

The donors were healthy, HIV-negative adults with no recently reported acute infections or vaccinations. All donors were Caucasian adults living in Nashville, Tennessee, USA. CD4+ T cells were enriched by magnetic negative selection; naive cells were then positively selected on CD45RA, and the negative fraction formed the memory subset. Blood was obtained by leukapheresis, after which PBMCs were separated by Ficoll-Histopaque density gradient centrifugation and cryopreserved in liquid nitrogen vapor phase. Purity and quantity of every magnetically sorted T cell population were checked by analytical flow cytometry. Genomic DNA was isolated from each sorted fraction and quantified by UV absorbance on a Nanodrop 2000c. Using the deep immunoSEQ assay, TCR CDR3 regions were amplified from genomic DNA by multiplex PCR. For each cell subset, the extracted genomic DNA was distributed evenly across all wells of several immunoSEQ 96-well plates, and each plate served as one replicate. For sorted subsets, roughly 0.2 ug genomic DNA, equal to some 30,000 T cell genomes, was loaded into each replicate PCR. Purified libraries were quantified with a Qubit 3.0 fluorometer, sized on a Bioanalyzer 2100, and re-quantified with the KAPA Library Quantification kit. Each immunoSEQ 96-well plate was sequenced on its own single-read 150-cycle Illumina NextSeq 550 flow cell. On the study's bioinformatics: Because the immunoSEQ output held only junctional sequences and lacked quality scores, the filtering could not match the filtering applied to full-length reads. Sequences were annotated with PyIR, a Python wrapper for IgBLAST v1.9, and V/J genes and CDR3 were assigned using IMGT germline references. Reads were filtered out if the reads had weak V/J assignments (E-value above 1e-6), no CDR3, stop codons, out-of-frame junctions, or ambiguous translated residues. V3J clonotypes were defined as sequences sharing an identical inferred V gene, J gene, and CDR3 amino acid sequence. Percentage overlap between repertoires was computed as shared unique clonotypes divided by the size of the smaller repertoire. Three approaches were used to assess repertoire richness: RTK rarefaction, the Chao1 estimator, and Recon v2.1 estimates of unobserved clonotypes. For all TCRbeta clonotypes obtained by the gDNA method from a few donors, generation probabilities were computed with OLGA. The source is immuneACCESS, and TCRdb retained only in-frame sequences with V and J called. Part of the clones is not carried over; for the studies checked, unresolved V genes explain less than half of this, and the remainder is unexplained. Clone size and V and J calls were adopted from that table, with D and trimming inferred from the DNA. Counted in this sample were roughly 680,000 clones; approximately 72% of them appeared once. The ten largest clones add up to under 2% of the sample.

V was cut back by 5 bases and J by 6 bases, leaving a gap of 17 bases between them. Taken from the germline V gene, the CDR1 and CDR2 loops are KGHSH and LQKENI. The CDR3 starts with the cysteine, ends with the phenylalanine, and has 15 residues. Only the CDR3 part of the read is kept: 45 bases, read in frame from the first base. This TCR derives from a woman aged 25 to 39 in good health. Rearrangement joined TRBV18 to TRBJ1-3, with no confident D gene call. Sample: memory CD4+ T cells sorted from blood. The cell subset or site label, read with the paper, signifies: CD45RA-negative fraction. The CDR3 in this case is CASSLSNDILNTIYF. In nucleotide form, the sequence is TGTGCCAGCTCATTATCTAACGACATATTAAACACCATATATTTT. The reference TRBV18 and TRBJ1-3 proteins fill in what lies around the CDR3, so the full variable domain reads NAGVMQNPRHLVRRRGQEARLRCSPMKGHSHVYWYRQLPEEGLKFMVYLQKENIIDESGMPKERFSAEFPKEGPSILRIQQVVRGDSAAYFCASSLSNDILNTIYFGEGSWLTVV.